This record covers a single T cell receptor beta chain. What it binds is not known. This entry is derived from a study of cytomegalovirus exposure and HLA in healthy donors. 60 Vbeta and 13 Jbeta primers were used in PCR. The repertoire was sequenced with immunoSEQ multiplex PCR; TCRdb's copy has only in-frame clones and lacks some. The sample carries about 130,000 clones, about 81% recorded once. The CDR3 runs to 15 residues. The V gene lost 4 bases and the J gene lost 11 bases, with 23 bases spanning the gap. Germline lookup yields CDR1 MNHEY and CDR2 SMNVEV (reference sequence). The study, taken as a whole, reports: Cytomegalovirus association was listed for around 170 TCR beta chains. Presence/absence analyses took donor sequencing depth as roughly uniform.

Sequenced material: PBMCs. This clonotype originated in a woman in her thirties in good health and CMV-seronegative. The V gene is TRBV27, the J gene TRBJ1-1, with D perhaps matching TRBD1 (6 bases). The CDR3: CASSSIAAGDRTAFF. CDR3 nucleotide sequence: TGTGCCAGCAGTTCGATTGCTGCCGGAGACAGGACGGCTTTCTTT.